The 9 T cell receptor beta chains below all came from one sample that was sequenced in a study of OX40 agonist ivuxolimab in advanced cancers. Sequenced by immunoSEQ multiplex PCR; TCRdb stores in-frame clones only, minus some. The sample consists of around 46,000 clones, about 90% of them appearing once. The material was CD4+ or CD8+ T cells sorted from blood, obtained in a trial of the OX40 agonist ivuxolimab. The receptors derive from an adult with an advanced solid tumor such as melanoma, head and neck, liver or kidney cancer.

The chain joins TRBV21-1 to TRBJ2-1; TRBD2 is the table's D call, not checked against the DNA. TRBV21-1 is a documented pseudogene. The CDR3 totals 16 residues. CDR3 nucleotide sequence: TGTGCCAGCAGCAAAGCAGGGCTAGCGGGATTACATGAGCAGTTCTTC. Its protein product is CASSKAGLAGLHEQFF.

The chain combines TRBV16 with TRBJ2-3; 9 bases fit TRBD1. In germline, CDR1 is KGHSY, CDR2 FQNENV. CDR3 length: 15 amino acids. With V trimmed by 3 bases and J by 5 bases, 6 bases remained unmatched. CDR3 loop: CASSHLGQGGDTQYF. The CDR3 DNA follows: TGTGCCAGCAGCCACCTGGGACAGGGTGGAGATACGCAGTATTTT.

This chain uses TRBV2 with TRBJ2-7, with D tentatively TRBD1 (5 bases). This CDR3 is built from 13 residues. V was trimmed by 3 bases and J by 2 bases, leaving 8 bases between them. The germline V gene has CDR1 SNHLY and CDR2 FYNNEI. The CDR3 bases are TGTGCCAGCAGTGAGGCAGGGACCTACGAGCAGTACTTC. This translates into CASSEAGTYEQYF.

The chain combines TRBV6-1 with TRBJ1-5; 9 positions match TRBD1. CDR3 size: 14 residues. CDR1 and CDR2 from the germline V gene are MNHNS and SASEGT. V dropped 8 bases and J dropped 2; count of bases not matched to a gene: 4. CDR3 sequence reads: CASRQGEGNQPQHF. The CDR3 DNA follows: TGTGCCAGCCGACAGGGGGAGGGCAATCAGCCCCAGCATTTT.

The chain has TRBV6-5 and TRBJ2-7, with 9 bases matching TRBD2. V gave up 9 bases and J gave up 2 bases; unmatched junction bases: 5. CDR3 length: 13 residues. Germline-derived CDR1 and CDR2 are MNHEY and SVGAGI. The CDR3 nucleotides are TGTGCCAGTAGCGGGGGATCTCCCTACGAGCAGTACTTC. It yields the protein CASSGGSPYEQYF.

The chain links TRBV7-2 to TRBJ2-3; the D is unclear. Trimming pared 5 bases from V and 2 bases from J, leaving 11 bases between. This CDR3 is built from 14 residues. Germline assignment: CDR1 SGHTA and CDR2 FQGNSA. DNA for the CDR3: TGTGCCAGCAGCCGGCAGACTGTCACAGATACGCAGTATTTT. The encoded protein is CASSRQTVTDTQYF.

CDR3 residues: CASSLGGYSYNEQFF. The CDR3 coding sequence is TGTGCCAGTAGCCTGGGGGGCTACTCCTACAATGAGCAGTTCTTC. The chain combines TRBV19 with TRBJ2-1; possibly TRBD1 or TRBD2 for D (6 bases each). Trimming removed 6 bases from V and 0 bases from J, with 12 bases in between. Germline V lookup: CDR1 LNHDA, CDR2 SQIVND (reference sequence). CDR3 length: 15 amino acids.

This clone has a single count. The gene calls are TRBV11-3 and TRBJ2-7; weak D call: TRBD2 (6 bases). This CDR3 has 14 residues. V was shortened by 4 bases and J by 6 bases, with 16 bases between the two germline ends. CDR1 is SGHNT, CDR2 YENEEA, per germline. CDR3 nucleotide sequence: TGTGCCAGCAGCTGGGGGGACTCCTTCCCCGAGCAGTACTTC. Translating gives CASSWGDSFPEQYF.

The chain is built from TRBV19 and TRBJ2-7, with TRBD1 matching 9 bases. The V and J ends lost 5 bases and 2 bases, in that order; junction bases with no gene match: 10. The CDR3 consists of 16 residues. The germline CDR1 and CDR2 sequences are LNHDA and SQIVND (reference sequence). CDR3 DNA: TGTGCCAGTAGTGTGGGAGCAAGGACAGGGGCCTACGAGCAGTACTTC. This encodes CASSVGARTGAYEQYF.